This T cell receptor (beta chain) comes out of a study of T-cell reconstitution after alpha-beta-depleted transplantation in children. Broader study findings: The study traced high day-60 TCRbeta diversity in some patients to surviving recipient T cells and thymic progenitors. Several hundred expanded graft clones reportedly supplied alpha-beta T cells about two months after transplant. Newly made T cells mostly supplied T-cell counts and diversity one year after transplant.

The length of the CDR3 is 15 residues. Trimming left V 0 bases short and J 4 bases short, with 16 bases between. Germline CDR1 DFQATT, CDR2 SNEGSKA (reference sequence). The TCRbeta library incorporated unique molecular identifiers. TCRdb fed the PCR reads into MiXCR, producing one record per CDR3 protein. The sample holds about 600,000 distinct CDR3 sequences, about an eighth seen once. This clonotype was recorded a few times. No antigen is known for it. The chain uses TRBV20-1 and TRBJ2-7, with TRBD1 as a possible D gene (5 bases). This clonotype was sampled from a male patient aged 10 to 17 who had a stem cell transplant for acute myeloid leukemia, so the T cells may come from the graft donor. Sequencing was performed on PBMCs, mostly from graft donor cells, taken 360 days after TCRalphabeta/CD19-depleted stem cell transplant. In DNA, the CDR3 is TGCAGTGCTAGAGATAGTGCCCAGGGTACGTACGAGCAGTACTTC. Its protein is CSARDSAQGTYEQYF.